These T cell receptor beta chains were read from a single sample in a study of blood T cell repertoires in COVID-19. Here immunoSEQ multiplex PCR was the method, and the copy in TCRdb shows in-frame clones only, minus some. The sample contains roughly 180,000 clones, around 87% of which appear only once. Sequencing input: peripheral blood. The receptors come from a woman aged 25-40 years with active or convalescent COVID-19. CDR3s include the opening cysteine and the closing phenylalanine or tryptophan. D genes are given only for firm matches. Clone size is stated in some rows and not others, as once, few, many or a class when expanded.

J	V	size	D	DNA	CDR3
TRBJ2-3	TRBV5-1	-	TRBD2	TGCGCCAGCGGTAGCGGGAGGGAAGATACGCAGTATTTT	CASGSGREDTQYF
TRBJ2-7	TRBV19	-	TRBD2	TGTGCCAGTAGTATGAGTCTAGCGGGGGTCTACGAGCAGTACTTC	CASSMSLAGVYEQYF
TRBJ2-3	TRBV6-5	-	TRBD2	TGTGCCAGCAGTCCCGGGACTAACACAGATACGCAGTATTTT	CASSPGTNTDTQYF
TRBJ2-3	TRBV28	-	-	TGTGCCAGCAGTTCCCCCAGGTCCCCCACGCAGGATACGCAGTATTTT	CASSSPRSPTQDTQYF
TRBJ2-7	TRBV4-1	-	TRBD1	TGCGCCAGCAGCCAAGAGGGTCACCCCGGGACAGGCTCCTACGAGCAGTACTTC	CASSQEGHPGTGSYEQYF
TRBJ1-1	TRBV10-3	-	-	TGTGCCATCAGTGATCGGGAGAACACTGAAGCTTTCTTT	CAISDRENTEAFF
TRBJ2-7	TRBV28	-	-	TGTGCCAGCAGTGCTACAGGGTCCCGGGAGCAGTACTTC	CASSATGSREQYF
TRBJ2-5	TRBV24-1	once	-	TGTGCCACCAGTGATTCGGCAGGGCTAGATGAGACCCAGTACTTC	CATSDSAGLDETQYF
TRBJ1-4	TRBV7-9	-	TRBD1	TGTGCCAGCAGCCAGGGGGTGGCTAATGAAAAACTGTTTTTT	CASSQGVANEKLFF
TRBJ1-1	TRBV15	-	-	TGTGCCACCACTTCGACACAGGGATTCACTGAAGCTTTCTTT	CATTSTQGFTEAFF
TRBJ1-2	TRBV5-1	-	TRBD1	TGCGCCAGCAGCCTTACTTTGACAGGGGCGAGTCAAGGATCGGGCTACACCTTC	CASSLTLTGASQGSGYTF
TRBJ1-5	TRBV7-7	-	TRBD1	TGTGCTAGCAGCTCGTCGGGACAGAGCAATCAGCCCCAGCATTTT	CASSSSGQSNQPQHF
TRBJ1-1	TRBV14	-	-	TGTGCCAGCAGCCAAGTGCCAGGCCTTTGGACTGAAGCTTTCTTT	CASSQVPGLWTEAFF
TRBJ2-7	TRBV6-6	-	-	TGTGCCAGCAGTCAGAGGTCTGGCGGGACCTACGAGCAGTACTTC	CASSQRSGGTYEQYF
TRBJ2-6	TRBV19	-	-	TGTGCCAGCCGTATGGCAGGGTATGGGGCCAACGTCCTGACTTTC	CASRMAGYGANVLTF
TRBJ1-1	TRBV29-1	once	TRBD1	TGCAGCGTTGACCCCACAGGGGCAATTGAAGCTTTCTTT	CSVDPTGAIEAFF
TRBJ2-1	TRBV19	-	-	TGTGCCAGTAGTACTCAGACAAGGGGGATATACAATGAGCAGTTCTTC	CASSTQTRGIYNEQFF
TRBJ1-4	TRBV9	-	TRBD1	TGTGCCAGCAGCGCCTGGACCGGGACAGGGAATGAAAAACTGTTTTTT	CASSAWTGTGNEKLFF
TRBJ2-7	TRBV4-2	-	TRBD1	TGTGCCAGCAGCCAACTTACCCTCGACAGGGGCAACTACGAGCAGTACTTC	CASSQLTLDRGNYEQYF
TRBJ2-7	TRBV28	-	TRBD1	TGTGCCAGCAGTTTATCGGGGACAGGGCTACTTTCCTACGAGCAGTACTTC	CASSLSGTGLLSYEQYF
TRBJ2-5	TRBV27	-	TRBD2	TGTGCCAGCAGATTGAAAGGGAGGGTCCAAGAGACCCAGTACTTC	CASRLKGRVQETQYF
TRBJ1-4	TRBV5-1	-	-	TGCGCCAGCAGCGTGGGACATCCGAATGAAAAACTGTTTTTT	CASSVGHPNEKLFF
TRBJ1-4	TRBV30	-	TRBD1	TGTGCCCGGACAGGGAATTCGGAAAAACTGTTTTTT	CARTGNSEKLFF
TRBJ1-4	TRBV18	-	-	TGTGCCAGCTCACAGACGGGGATTAATGAAAAACTGTTTTTT	CASSQTGINEKLFF
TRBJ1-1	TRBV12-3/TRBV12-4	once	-	TGTGCCAGCAGGCCATTGGGCTCAGGGGCTTTCTTT	CASRPLGSGAFF
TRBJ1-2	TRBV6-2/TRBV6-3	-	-	TGTGCCAGCAGTTACACGGAGGTGAACTATGGCTACACCTTC	CASSYTEVNYGYTF
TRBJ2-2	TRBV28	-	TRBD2	TGTGCCAGCAGTTCGGGACTAGCCAGCACCGGGGAGCTGTTTTTT	CASSSGLASTGELFF
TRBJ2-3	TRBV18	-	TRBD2	TGTGCCAGCTCACCCCCGGGACTAGCGGGAGGGCCAGATACGCAGTATTTT	CASSPPGLAGGPDTQYF
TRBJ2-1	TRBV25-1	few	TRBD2	TGTGCCAGCAGTGTGTCGACTAGCGGGAGGTGGGGAGAGCAGTTCTTC	CASSVSTSGRWGEQFF
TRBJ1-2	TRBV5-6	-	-	TGTGCCAGCAGCCAAGGGACATACTATGGCTACACCTTC	CASSQGTYYGYTF
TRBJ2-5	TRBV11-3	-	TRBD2	TGTGCCAGCAGCTTAGGGGCACTAGCGAGATCTGAGACCCAGTACTTC	CASSLGALARSETQYF
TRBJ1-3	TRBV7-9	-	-	TGTGCCAGCAGCCCGGACAGAAGCTCTGGAAACACCATATATTTT	CASSPDRSSGNTIYF
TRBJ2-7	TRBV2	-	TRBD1	TGTGCCAGCAGTCCACGGGGGACAGGAGACTACGAGCAGTACTTC	CASSPRGTGDYEQYF
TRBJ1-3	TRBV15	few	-	TGTGCCACCAGCAGAGATCGAGGGAGCACCATATATTTT	CATSRDRGSTIYF
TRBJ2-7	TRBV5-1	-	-	TGCGCCAGCAGCTTGGGGGGACTGAACTACGAGCAGTACTTC	CASSLGGLNYEQYF
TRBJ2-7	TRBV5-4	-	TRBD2	TGTGCCAGCAGCTTGGACCGACTAGCGGGGACCTACGAGCAGTACTTC	CASSLDRLAGTYEQYF
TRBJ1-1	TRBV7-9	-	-	TGTGCCAGCAGCTTAGCCCCGACGGGGGAGATTACTGAAGCTTTCTTT	CASSLAPTGEITEAFF
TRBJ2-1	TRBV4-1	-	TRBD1	TGCGCCAGCCGACAGGGGCTCTCCTACAATGAGCAGTTCTTC	CASRQGLSYNEQFF
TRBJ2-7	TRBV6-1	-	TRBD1	TGTGCCAGCAGTGAACGGTCTGATACAGGGGGCCCTCTCCCATACGAGCAGTACTTC	CASSERSDTGGPLPYEQYF
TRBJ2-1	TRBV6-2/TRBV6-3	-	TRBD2	TGTGCCAGCAGCCTCCTTGGCGGGGGGGCCAATGAGCAGTTCTTC	CASSLLGGGANEQFF
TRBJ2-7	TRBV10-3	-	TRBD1	TGTGCCATCACCCAGGACAGGACCTACGAGCAGTACTTC	CAITQDRTYEQYF
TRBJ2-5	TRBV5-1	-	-	TGCGCCAGCAGCTTGGGGGGCGGAAACCAAGAGACCCAGTACTTC	CASSLGGGNQETQYF
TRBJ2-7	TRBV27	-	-	TGTGCCAGCAGTTTGGGGCAGGCTTCCTACGAGCAGTACTTC	CASSLGQASYEQYF
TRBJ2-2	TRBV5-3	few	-	TGTGCCAGAAGCGTTCGGGGTTTAACCGGGGAGCTGTTTTTT	CARSVRGLTGELFF
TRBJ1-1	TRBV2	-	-	TGTGCCAGCATTCACCTAAACACTGAAGCTTTCTTT	CASIHLNTEAFF
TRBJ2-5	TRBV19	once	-	TGTGCCAGTAAAACAGGGACTATGGTCGAGACCCAGTACTTC	CASKTGTMVETQYF
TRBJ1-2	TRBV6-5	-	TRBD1	TGTGCCAGCAGTTTGGACAGGGGATATTATGGCTACACCTTC	CASSLDRGYYGYTF
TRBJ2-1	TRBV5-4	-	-	TGTGCCAGCAGCTATAGACAGGTCTCCTACAATGAGCAGTTCTTC	CASSYRQVSYNEQFF
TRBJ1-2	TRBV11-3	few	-	TGTGCCAGCAGCTTAGCTCAGGGCCGAAACTATGGCTACACCTTC	CASSLAQGRNYGYTF
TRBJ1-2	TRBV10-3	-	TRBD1	TGTGCCATCAGCGCCACCCAGGGGGGTAATGGCTACACCTTC	CAISATQGGNGYTF
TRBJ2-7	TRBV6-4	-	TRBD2	TGTGCCAGCAGTGGATCCTTCGGGACTAGCGGGAGGGCCTACGAGCAGTACTTC	CASSGSFGTSGRAYEQYF
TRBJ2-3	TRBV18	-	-	TGTGCCAGCTCGCCCCTCCTAGGCGGGCAGAGCACAGATACGCAGTATTTT	CASSPLLGGQSTDTQYF
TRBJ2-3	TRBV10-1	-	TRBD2	TGCGCCAGCAGTGAGTCGGTAGCGGGGAGAGGAGATACGCAGTATTTT	CASSESVAGRGDTQYF
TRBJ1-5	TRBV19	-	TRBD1	TGTGCCAGTAGTATTCGACAGGGTAATCAGCCCCAGCATTTT	CASSIRQGNQPQHF
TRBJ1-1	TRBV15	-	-	TGTGCCACCAGCAGAGTAAAGAACACTGAAGCTTTCTTT	CATSRVKNTEAFF
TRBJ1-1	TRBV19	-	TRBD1	TGTGCCAGTAGTGAGGACAGGGGGCTGGCAGCTTTCTTT	CASSEDRGLAAFF
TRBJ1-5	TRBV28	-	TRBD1	TGTGCCAGCACGGGACAGGTCAATCAGCCCCAGCATTTT	CASTGQVNQPQHF